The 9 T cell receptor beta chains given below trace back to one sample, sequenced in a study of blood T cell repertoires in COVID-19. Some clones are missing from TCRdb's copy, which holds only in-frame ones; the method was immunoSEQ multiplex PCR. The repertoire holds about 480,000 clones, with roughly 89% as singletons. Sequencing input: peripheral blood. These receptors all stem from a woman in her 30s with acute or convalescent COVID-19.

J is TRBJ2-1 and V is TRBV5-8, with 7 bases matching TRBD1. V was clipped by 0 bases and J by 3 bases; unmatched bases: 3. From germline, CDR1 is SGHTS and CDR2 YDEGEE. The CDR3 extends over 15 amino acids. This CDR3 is CASSLGQGYYNEQFF. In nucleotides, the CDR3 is TGTGCCAGCAGCTTGGGACAGGGCTACTACAATGAGCAGTTCTTC.

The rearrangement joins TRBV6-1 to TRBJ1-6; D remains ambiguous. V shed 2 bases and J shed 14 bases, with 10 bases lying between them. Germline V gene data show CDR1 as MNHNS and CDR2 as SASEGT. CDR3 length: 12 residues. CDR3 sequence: CASSESWQALHF. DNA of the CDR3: TGTGCCAGCAGTGAATCCTGGCAGGCCCTCCACTTT.

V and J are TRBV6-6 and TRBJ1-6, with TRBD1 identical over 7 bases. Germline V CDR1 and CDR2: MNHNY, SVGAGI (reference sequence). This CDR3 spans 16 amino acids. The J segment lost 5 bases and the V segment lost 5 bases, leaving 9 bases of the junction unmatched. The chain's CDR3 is CASSTYPQGDNSPLHF. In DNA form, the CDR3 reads TGTGCCAGCAGTACCTACCCTCAGGGGGATAATTCACCCCTCCACTTT.

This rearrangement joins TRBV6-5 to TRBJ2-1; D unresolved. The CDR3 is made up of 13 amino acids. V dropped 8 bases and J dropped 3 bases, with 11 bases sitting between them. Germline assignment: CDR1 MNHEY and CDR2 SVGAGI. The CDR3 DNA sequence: TGTGCCAGCCGGCCCGACAACTACAATGAGCAGTTCTTC. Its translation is CASRPDNYNEQFF.

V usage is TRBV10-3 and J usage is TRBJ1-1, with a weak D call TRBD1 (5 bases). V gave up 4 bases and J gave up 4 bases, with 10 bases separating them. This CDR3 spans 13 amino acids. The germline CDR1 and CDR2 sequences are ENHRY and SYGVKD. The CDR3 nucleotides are TGTGCCATCAGTGGGGGTCAGGGCACTGAAGCTTTCTTT. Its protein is CAISGGQGTEAFF.

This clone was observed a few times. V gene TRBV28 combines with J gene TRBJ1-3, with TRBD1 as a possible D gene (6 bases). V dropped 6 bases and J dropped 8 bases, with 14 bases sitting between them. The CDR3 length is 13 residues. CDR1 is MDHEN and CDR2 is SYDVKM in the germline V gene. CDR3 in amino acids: CASRRWGPDTIYF. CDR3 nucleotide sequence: TGTGCCAGCAGACGGTGGGGGCCCGACACCATATATTTT.

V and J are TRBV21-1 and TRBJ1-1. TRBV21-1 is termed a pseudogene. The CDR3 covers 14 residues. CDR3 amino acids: CASIPAGGNTEAFF. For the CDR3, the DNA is TGTGCCAGCATCCCCGCGGGTGGGAACACTGAAGCTTTCTTT.

CDR3 protein: CASSSGTSGVETQYF. CDR3 DNA: TGTGCCAGCAGTTCCGGGACTAGCGGGGTAGAGACCCAGTACTTC. This chain joins TRBV6-5 and TRBJ2-5, with 13 bases identical to TRBD2. J was trimmed by 4 bases and V by 4 bases; bases with no gene match: 3. This CDR3 is 15 amino acids long. Germline V gene lookup returns CDR1 MNHEY and CDR2 SVGAGI.

The CDR3 loop is CASSLASGHEVYNEQFF. The CDR3 bases are TGTGCCAGCAGCTTGGCCAGCGGGCATGAGGTTTACAATGAGCAGTTCTTC. The V call is TRBV5-4, the J call TRBJ2-1, with a tentative D call TRBD2 (6 bases). Looked up from germline, CDR1 is SGHNT and CDR2 is YYREEE (reference sequence). Trimming left V 0 bases short and J 4 bases short, with 17 bases between. The CDR3 is 17 amino acids.